There are a few counts of the clone carrying this T cell receptor beta chain. Its antigen is undetermined. Isolated per sample were at least 6.5 million PBMCs. Total RNA extraction produced at least 5 micrograms (per sample) for the study. This entry belongs to a study of blood T cells in healthy people across ages. General study results and limits: The study could not conclusively compare naive and antigen-experienced cells, given its unsorted PBMCs.

The V and J ends lost 5 bases and 2 bases respectively, with 14 bases between them. This CDR3 is built from 14 residues. Germline loops: CDR1 SQVTM, CDR2 ANQGSEA. Sample-barcoded 5' priming and a J-beta primer mix drove a second PCR of 7 to 11 cycles. With 12 random nucleotides, a template-switch adaptor tagged each individual cDNA molecule. MiXCR, run by TCRdb on the 5' RACE reads, gives a single entry per CDR3 protein. Of some 920,000 distinct CDR3 sequences in the sample, roughly 51% were seen once. The origin of this receptor is a woman aged 55-70 years in good health. The sequenced sample consisted of blood. The chain uses TRBV29-1 and TRBJ2-3; no firm D call. The CDR3 loop reads CSVLWWEDTDTQYF. DNA for the CDR3: TGCAGCGTTCTTTGGTGGGAAGACACAGATACGCAGTATTTT.